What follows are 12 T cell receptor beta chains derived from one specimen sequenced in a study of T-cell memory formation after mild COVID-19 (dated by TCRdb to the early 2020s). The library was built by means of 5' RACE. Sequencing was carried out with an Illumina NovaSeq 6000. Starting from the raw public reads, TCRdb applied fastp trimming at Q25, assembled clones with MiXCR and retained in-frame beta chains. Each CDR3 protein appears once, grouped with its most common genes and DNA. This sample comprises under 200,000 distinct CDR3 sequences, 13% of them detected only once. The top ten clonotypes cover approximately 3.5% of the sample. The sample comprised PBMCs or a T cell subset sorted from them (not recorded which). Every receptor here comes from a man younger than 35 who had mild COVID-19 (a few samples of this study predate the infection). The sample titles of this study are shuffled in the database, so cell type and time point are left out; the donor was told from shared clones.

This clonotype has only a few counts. The CDR3 loop reads CASSSKRGDEQYV. In nucleotides, the CDR3 is TGTGCCAGCAGTTCAAAGCGGGGGGACGAGCAGTACGTC. The chain joins TRBV28 to TRBJ2-7; TRBD2 matches 9 bases. Germline CDR1 and CDR2: MDHEN and SYDVKM. This CDR3 comprises 13 residues. The trim removed 4 bases at V and 5 bases at J, leaving 3 bases unmatched.

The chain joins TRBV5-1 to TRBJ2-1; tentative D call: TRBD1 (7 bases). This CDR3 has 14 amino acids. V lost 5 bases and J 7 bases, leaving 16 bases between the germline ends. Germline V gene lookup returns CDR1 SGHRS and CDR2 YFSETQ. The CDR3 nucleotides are TGCGCCAGCAGTTGGGCCAGGGGGGATAATGAGCAGTTCTTC. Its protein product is CASSWARGDNEQFF.

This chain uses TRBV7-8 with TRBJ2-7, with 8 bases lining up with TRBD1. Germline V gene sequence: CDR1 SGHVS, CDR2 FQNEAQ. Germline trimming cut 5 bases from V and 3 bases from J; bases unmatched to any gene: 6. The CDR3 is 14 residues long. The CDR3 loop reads CASSPDRGRYEQYF. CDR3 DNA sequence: TGTGCCAGCAGCCCCGACAGGGGACGCTACGAGCAGTACTTC. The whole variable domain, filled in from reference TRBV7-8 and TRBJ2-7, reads GAGVSQSPRYKVAKRGQDVALRCDPISGHVSLFWYQQALGQGPEFLTYFQNEAQLDKSGLPSDRFFAERPEGSVSTLKIQRTQQEDSAVYLCASSPDRGRYEQYFGPGTRLTVT.

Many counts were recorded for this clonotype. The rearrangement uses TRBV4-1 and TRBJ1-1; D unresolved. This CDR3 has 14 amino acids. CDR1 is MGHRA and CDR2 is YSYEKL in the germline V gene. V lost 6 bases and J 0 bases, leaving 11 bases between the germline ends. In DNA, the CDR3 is TGCGCCAGCAGGGGGATAACAGTGAACACTGAAGCTTTCTTT. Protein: CASRGITVNTEAFF.

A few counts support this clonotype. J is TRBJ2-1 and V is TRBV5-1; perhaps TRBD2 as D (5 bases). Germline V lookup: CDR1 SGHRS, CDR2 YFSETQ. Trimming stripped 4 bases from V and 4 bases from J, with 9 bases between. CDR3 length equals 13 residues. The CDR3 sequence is CASSRGSYNEQFF. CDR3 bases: TGCGCCAGCAGCCGGGGTTCATACAATGAGCAGTTCTTC.

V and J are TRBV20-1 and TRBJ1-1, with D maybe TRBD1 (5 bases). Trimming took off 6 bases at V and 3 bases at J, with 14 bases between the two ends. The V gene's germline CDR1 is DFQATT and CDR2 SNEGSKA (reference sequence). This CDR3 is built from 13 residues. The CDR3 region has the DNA TGCAGTGCGAATAGGGGTAGAGACACTGAAGCTTTCTTT. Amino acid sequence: CSANRGRDTEAFF.

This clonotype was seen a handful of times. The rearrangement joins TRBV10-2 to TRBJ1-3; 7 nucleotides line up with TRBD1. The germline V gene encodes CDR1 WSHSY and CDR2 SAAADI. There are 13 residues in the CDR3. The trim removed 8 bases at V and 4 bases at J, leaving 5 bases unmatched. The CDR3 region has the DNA TGCGCCAGCCGACAGGGATCGGGAAACACCATATATTTT. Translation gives CASRQGSGNTIYF.

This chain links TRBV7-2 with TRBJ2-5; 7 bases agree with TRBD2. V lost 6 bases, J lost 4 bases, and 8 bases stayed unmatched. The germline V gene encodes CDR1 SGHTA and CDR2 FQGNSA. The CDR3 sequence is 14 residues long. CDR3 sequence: CASSFGLVGETQYF. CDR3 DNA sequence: TGTGCCAGCAGTTTCGGACTAGTTGGAGAGACCCAGTACTTC.

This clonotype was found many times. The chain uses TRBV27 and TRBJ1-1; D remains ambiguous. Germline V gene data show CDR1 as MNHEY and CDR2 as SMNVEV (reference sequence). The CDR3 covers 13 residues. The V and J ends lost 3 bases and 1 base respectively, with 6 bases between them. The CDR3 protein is CASSFNPNTEAFF. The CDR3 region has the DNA TGTGCCAGCAGTTTCAACCCGAACACTGAAGCTTTCTTT.

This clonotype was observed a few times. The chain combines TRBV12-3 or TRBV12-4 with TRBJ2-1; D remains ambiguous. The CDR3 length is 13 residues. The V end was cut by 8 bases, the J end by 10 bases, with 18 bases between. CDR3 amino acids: CASGLEFLHEQFF. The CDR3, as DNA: TGTGCCAGCGGCCTTGAGTTCCTACACGAGCAGTTCTTC.

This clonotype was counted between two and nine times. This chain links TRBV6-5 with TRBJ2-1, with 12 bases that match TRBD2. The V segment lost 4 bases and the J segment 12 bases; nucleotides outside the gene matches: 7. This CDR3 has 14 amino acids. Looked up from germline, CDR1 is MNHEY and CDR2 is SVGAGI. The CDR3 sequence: CASSSRTSGEMQFF. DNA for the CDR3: TGTGCCAGCAGTTCACGGACTAGCGGGGAGATGCAGTTCTTC.

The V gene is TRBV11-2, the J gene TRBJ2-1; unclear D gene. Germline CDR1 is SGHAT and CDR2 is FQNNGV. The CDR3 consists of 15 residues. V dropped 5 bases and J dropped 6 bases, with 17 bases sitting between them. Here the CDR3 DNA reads TGTGCCAGCAGCCGCAGTGGGTCTCGGCGCAATGAGCAGTTCTTC. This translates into CASSRSGSRRNEQFF.